These 9 T cell receptor beta chains were all obtained from the same sample, sequenced in a study of blood T cell repertoires in COVID-19. Generated by immunoSEQ multiplex PCR, the TCRdb table keeps only in-frame clones and is missing some. The table shows tens of thousands of clones, with around nine tenths occurring only once. Sequences were obtained from peripheral blood. The receptor set was obtained from a woman aged 50 to 60 with active or convalescent COVID-19.

This clone was seen just once. V usage is TRBV27 and J usage is TRBJ1-2, with D perhaps TRBD1 (5 bases). CDR3 length equals 13 residues. Germline V gives CDR1 MNHEY, CDR2 SMNVEV (reference sequence). V was cut by 2 bases and J by 6 bases, with 10 bases left in between. CDR3 bases: TGTGCCAGCAGTTTACAGGGTTTCGATGGCTACACCTTC. Encoded protein: CASSLQGFDGYTF.

The V gene is TRBV4-1, the J gene TRBJ1-1, with TRBD1 matching over 7 bases. CDR3 size: 15 residues. V lost 3 bases and J lost 0; bases outside the gene matches: 4. Looked up from germline, CDR1 is MGHRA and CDR2 is YSYEKL. The CDR3 loop reads CASSHPGTVNTEAFF. The CDR3 nucleotides read TGCGCCAGCAGCCATCCCGGGACAGTGAACACTGAAGCTTTCTTT.

The chain recombines TRBV7-9 with TRBJ2-7; TRBD1 aligns across 7 bases. V lost 2 bases and J lost 2; bases outside the gene matches: 3. The length of the CDR3 is 14 residues. CDR1 is SEHNR and CDR2 is FQNEAQ in the germline V gene (reference sequence). CDR3 sequence: CASSLLGQTYEQYF. For the CDR3, the DNA is TGTGCCAGCAGCTTACTGGGACAGACCTACGAGCAGTACTTC. The variable domain in full, with the rest retrieved from reference TRBV7-9 and TRBJ2-7, is DTGVSQNPRHKITKRGQNVTFRCDPISEHNRLYWYRQTLGQGPEFLTYFQNEAQLEKSRLLSDRFSAERPKGSFSTLEIQRTEQGDSAMYLCASSLLGQTYEQYFGPGTRLTVT.

V is TRBV6-8 and J is TRBJ2-3, with D possibly TRBD2 on 5 matching bases. Germline values: CDR1 MNHGY, CDR2 SAAAGT. The CDR3 length is 14 residues. V was cut by 10 bases and J by 2 bases, with 16 bases left in between. This chain's CDR3 is CANPTTKPTDTQYF. CDR3 nucleotides: TGTGCCAACCCGACGACTAAGCCCACAGATACGCAGTATTTT.

The chain links TRBV12-5 to TRBJ1-3; D is uncertain. The CDR3 is 15 residues long. Germline values: CDR1 LGHNT, CDR2 FRNRAP. V was trimmed by 3 bases and J by 0 bases, leaving 9 bases between them. The CDR3 nucleotides read TGTGCTAGTGGTTTATCGGGTTACTCTGGAAACACCATATATTTT. Protein product: CASGLSGYSGNTIYF.

This clone came up once. V is TRBV25-1 and J is TRBJ1-2; no reliable D call. Deletions cut 6 bases from V and 2 bases from J, with 10 bases between. Germline CDR1 reads MGHDK; CDR2 reads SYGVNS. CDR3 length: 13 amino acids. The CDR3 reads CASSSTVNYGYTF. DNA for the CDR3: TGTGCCAGCAGCTCTACAGTAAACTATGGCTACACCTTC.

The chain has TRBV5-8 and TRBJ1-1, with D tentatively TRBD1 (5 bases). Germline values: CDR1 SGHTS, CDR2 YDEGEE. V was trimmed by 3 bases and J by 1 base, leaving 7 bases between them. CDR3 length: 13 residues. The CDR3: CASSWTPNTEAFF. Here the CDR3 DNA reads TGTGCCAGCAGCTGGACACCGAACACTGAAGCTTTCTTT.

This clone came up once. The chain combines TRBV19 with TRBJ1-1, with TRBD1 matching over 7 bases. Looked up from germline, CDR1 is LNHDA and CDR2 is SQIVND (reference sequence). The V gene end was trimmed by 4 bases and the J gene end by 1 base; junction bases not matched to a gene: 9. This CDR3 is built from 16 residues. The CDR3 nucleotides read TGTGCCAGTAGTAAGAGCCGCGGACAGGCGAACACTGAAGCTTTCTTT. This gives the protein CASSKSRGQANTEAFF. The full variable domain, its missing parts supplied by reference TRBV19 and TRBJ1-1, is DGGITQSPKYLFRKEGQNVTLSCEQNLNHDAMYWYRQDPGQGLRLIYYSQIVNDFQKGDIAEGYSVSREKKESFPLTVTSAQKNPTAFYLCASSKSRGQANTEAFFGQGTRLTVV.

The rearrangement links TRBV30 to TRBJ1-4; no firm D call. The germline V and J ends were trimmed by 0 bases and 8 bases, with 10 bases remaining between them. CDR1 GTSNPN and CDR2 SVGIG come from the germline V gene (reference sequence). The CDR3 contains 13 residues. The CDR3 spells CAWSVLGREKLFF. The CDR3 nucleotides read TGTGCCTGGAGTGTACTCGGGAGGGAAAAACTGTTTTTT. The whole variable domain, remainder taken from reference TRBV30 and TRBJ1-4, is SQTIHQWPATLVQPVGSPLSLECTVEGTSNPNLYWYRQAAGRGLQLLFYSVGIGQISSEVPQNLSASRPQDRQFILSSKKLLLSDSGFYLCAWSVLGREKLFFGSGTQLSVL.